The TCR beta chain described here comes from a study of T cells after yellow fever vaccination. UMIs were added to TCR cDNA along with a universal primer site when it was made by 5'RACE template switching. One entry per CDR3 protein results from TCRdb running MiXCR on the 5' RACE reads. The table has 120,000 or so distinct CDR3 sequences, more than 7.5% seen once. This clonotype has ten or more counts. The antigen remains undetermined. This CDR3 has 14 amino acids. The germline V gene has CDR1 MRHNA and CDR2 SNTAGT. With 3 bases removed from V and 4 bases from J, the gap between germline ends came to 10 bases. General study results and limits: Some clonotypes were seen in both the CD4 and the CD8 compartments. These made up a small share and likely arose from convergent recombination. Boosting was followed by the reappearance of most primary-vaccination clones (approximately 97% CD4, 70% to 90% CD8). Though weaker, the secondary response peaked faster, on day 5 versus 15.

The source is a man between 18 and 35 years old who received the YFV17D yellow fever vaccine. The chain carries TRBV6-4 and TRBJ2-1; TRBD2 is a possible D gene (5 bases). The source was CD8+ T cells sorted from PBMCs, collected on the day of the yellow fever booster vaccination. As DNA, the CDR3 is TGTGCCAGCAGTGAAGGGAGTTTATACAATGAGCAGTTCTTC. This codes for CASSEGSLYNEQFF.